This TCR beta chain emerged from a study of T cell responses to AZD1222 COVID-19 vaccine. Study conclusions and caveats: Unmutated variant regions reportedly attract nearly half of all spike-specific TCRs.

Per the germline V gene, CDR1 is SNHLY and CDR2 is FYNNEI. V was cut by 6 bases and J by 2 bases, with 11 bases left in between. CDR3 length: 14 residues. TCRdb's copy holds only in-frame clones and misses some; the assay was immunoSEQ multiplex PCR. The sample has roughly 120,000 clones; 75% to 90% are singletons. On this clone: Its antigen is as yet unknown.

The sequence came from an adult who received the AZD1222 COVID-19 vaccine. This chain links TRBV2 with TRBJ1-5; D is unresolved. Sample: peripheral blood, taken 28 days after the second AZD1222 dose. CDR3 sequence: CASSERVGNQPQHF. The CDR3, as DNA: TGTGCCAGCAGCGAAAGGGTGGGCAATCAGCCCCAGCATTTT.